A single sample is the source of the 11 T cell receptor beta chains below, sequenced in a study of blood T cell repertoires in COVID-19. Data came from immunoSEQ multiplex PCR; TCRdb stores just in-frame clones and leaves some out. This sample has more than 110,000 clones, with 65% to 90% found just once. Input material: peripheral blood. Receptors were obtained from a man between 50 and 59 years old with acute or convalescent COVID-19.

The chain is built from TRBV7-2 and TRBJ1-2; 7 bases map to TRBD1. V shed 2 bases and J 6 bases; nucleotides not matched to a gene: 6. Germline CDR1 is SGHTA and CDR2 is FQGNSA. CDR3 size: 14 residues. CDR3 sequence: CASSLQGGRHGYTF. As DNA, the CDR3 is TGTGCCAGCAGCTTACAAGGGGGCCGCCATGGCTACACCTTC. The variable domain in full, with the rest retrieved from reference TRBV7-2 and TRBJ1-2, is GAGVSQSPSNKVTEKGKDVELRCDPISGHTALYWYRQSLGQGLEFLIYFQGNSAPDKSGLPSDRFSAERTGGSVSTLTIQRTQQEDSAVYLCASSLQGGRHGYTFGSGTRLTVV.

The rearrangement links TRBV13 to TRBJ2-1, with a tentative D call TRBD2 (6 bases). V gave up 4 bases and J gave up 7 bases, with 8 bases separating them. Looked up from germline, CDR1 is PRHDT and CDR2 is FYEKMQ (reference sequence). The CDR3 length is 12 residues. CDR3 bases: TGTGCCAGCAGCTCGAGCGGGAATGAGCAGTTCTTC. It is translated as CASSSSGNEQFF.

CDR3 DNA sequence: TGTGCCAGCAGCTTACGGAGCTCCTACGAGCAGTACTTC. This encodes CASSLRSSYEQYF. The chain uses TRBV11-3 and TRBJ2-7, with D uncertain. Between the trimmed V and J ends, which lost 2 bases and 0 bases, there was a span of 5 bases. The CDR3 totals 13 residues. From germline, CDR1 is SGHNT and CDR2 YENEEA.

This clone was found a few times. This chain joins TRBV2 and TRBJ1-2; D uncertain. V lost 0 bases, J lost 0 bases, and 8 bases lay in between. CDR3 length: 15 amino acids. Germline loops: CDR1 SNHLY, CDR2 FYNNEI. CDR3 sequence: CASSEAPGPNYGYTF. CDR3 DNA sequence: TGTGCCAGCAGTGAAGCGCCAGGCCCTAACTATGGCTACACCTTC.

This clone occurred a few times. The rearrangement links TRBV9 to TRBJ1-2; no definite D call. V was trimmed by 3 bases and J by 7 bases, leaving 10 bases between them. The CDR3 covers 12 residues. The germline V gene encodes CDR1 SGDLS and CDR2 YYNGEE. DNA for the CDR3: TGTGCCAGCAGCGATGAGGCCCGTGGCTACACCTTC. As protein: CASSDEARGYTF. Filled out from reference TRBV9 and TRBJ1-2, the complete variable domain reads DSGVTQTPKHLITATGQRVTLRCSPRSGDLSVYWYQQSLDQGLQFLIQYYNGEERAKGNILERFSAQQFPDLHSELNLSSLELGDSALYFCASSDEARGYTFGSGTRLTVV.

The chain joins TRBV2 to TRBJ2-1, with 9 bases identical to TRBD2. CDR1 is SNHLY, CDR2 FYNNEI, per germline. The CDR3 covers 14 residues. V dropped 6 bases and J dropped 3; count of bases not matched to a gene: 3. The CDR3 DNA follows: TGTGCCAGCAGGGCGACTAGCGGCTACAATGAGCAGTTCTTC. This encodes CASRATSGYNEQFF.

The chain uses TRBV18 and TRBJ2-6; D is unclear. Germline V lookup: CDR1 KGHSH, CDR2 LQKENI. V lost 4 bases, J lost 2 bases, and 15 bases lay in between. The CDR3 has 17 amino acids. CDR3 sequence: CASSREARVTGANVLTF. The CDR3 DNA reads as TGTGCCAGCTCACGCGAGGCCCGAGTGACTGGGGCCAACGTCCTGACTTTC.

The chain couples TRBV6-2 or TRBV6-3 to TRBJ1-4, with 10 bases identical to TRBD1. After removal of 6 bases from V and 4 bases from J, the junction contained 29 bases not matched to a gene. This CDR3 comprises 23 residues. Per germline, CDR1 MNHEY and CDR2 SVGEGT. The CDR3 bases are TGTGCCAGCAGCCTACGTTACGATATAGAACCCGGGACAGGGGCCCCTCATAATGAAAAACTGTTTTTT. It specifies CASSLRYDIEPGTGAPHNEKLFF.

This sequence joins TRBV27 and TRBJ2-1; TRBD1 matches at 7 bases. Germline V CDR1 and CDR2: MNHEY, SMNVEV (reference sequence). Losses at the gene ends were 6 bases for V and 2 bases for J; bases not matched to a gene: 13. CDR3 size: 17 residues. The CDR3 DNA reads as TGTGCCAGCAGCCGTGCAGGGGGTCGGCCTCCCTACAATGAGCAGTTCTTC. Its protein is CASSRAGGRPPYNEQFF.

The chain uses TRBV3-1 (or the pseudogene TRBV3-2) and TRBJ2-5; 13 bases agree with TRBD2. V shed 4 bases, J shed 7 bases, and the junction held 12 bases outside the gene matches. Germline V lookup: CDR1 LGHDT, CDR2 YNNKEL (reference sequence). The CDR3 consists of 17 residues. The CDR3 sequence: CASSPITSGRAGGTQYF. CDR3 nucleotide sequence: TGTGCCAGCAGCCCAATTACTAGCGGGAGGGCCGGGGGGACCCAGTACTTC.

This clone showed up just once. The CDR3 DNA is TGTGCCATCAGTGTTCAGACCGGGACAGGGGATGGCTACACCTTC. Translating gives CAISVQTGTGDGYTF. V is TRBV10-3 and J is TRBJ1-2; 10 bases fit TRBD1. This CDR3 has 15 amino acids. Trimming at V came to 4 bases and at J to 6 bases, leaving 8 bases not matched to a gene. Germline values: CDR1 ENHRY, CDR2 SYGVKD.